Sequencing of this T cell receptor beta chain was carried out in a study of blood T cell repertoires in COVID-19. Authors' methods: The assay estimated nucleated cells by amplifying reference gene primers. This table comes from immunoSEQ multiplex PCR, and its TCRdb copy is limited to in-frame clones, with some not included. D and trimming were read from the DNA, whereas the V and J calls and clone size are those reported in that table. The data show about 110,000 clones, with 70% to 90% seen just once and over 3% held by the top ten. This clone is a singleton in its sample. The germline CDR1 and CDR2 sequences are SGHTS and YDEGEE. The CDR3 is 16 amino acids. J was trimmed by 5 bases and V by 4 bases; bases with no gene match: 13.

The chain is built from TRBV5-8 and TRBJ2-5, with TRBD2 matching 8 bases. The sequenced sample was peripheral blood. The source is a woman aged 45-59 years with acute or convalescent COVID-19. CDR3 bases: TGTGCCAGCAGCAATCATGTGGTAGCGGGAACGGAGACCCAGTACTTC. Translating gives CASSNHVVAGTETQYF.